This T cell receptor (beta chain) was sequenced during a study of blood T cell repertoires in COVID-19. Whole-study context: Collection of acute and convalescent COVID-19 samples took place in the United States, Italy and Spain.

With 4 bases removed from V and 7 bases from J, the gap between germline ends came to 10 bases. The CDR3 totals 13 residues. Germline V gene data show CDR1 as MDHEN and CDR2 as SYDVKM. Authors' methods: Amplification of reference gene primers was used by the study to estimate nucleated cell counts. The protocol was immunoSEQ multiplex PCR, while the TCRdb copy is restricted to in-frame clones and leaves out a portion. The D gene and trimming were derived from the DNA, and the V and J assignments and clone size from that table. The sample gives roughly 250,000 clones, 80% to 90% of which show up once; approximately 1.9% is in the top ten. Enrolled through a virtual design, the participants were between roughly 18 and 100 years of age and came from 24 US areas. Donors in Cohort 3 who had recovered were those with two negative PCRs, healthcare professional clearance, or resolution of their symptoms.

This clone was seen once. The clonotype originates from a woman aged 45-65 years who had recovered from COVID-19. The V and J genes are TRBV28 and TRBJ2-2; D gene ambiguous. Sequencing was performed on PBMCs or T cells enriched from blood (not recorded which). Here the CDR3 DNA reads TGTGCCAGCAGTTCGCTAGTTGGCGGGGAGCTGTTTTTT. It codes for CASSSLVGGELFF.